The present T cell receptor beta chain was sequenced within a study of blood T cell repertoires in COVID-19. CDR1 SEHNR and CDR2 FQNEAQ come from the germline V gene (reference sequence). The CDR3 is 15 amino acids. Losses at the gene ends were 10 bases for V and 6 bases for J; bases not matched to a gene: 17. The repertoire was sequenced with immunoSEQ multiplex PCR; TCRdb's copy has only in-frame clones and lacks some. This sample has 250,000 or so clones, with 88% found just once. The sample taken for sequencing was peripheral blood. This sequence joins TRBV7-9 and TRBJ2-7; 8 nucleotides line up with TRBD2. This clonotype was sampled from a woman aged 25 to 45 with acute or convalescent COVID-19. CDR3: CATHPDGREVGEQYF. CDR3 nucleotide sequence: TGTGCCACCCACCCTGATGGGCGGGAGGTCGGCGAGCAGTACTTC. Drawing the rest from reference TRBV7-9 and TRBJ2-7, the complete variable domain is DTGVSQNPRHKITKRGQNVTFRCDPISEHNRLYWYRQTLGQGPEFLTYFQNEAQLEKSRLLSDRFSAERPKGSFSTLEIQRTEQGDSAMYLCATHPDGREVGEQYFGPGTRLTVT.